This T cell receptor beta chain was sequenced during a study of memory CD4+ T cells and cytomegalovirus serostatus (dated by TCRdb to between 2019 and 2020). With respect to the entire study: The cohort included 35 or so healthy adults from Belgium, of whom 9 were CMV seropositive and about 25 were CMV seronegative. The study sequenced CD4+ memory TCRbeta repertoires of a Belgian cohort with known cytomegalovirus serostatus to replicate a published TCR-based CMV serostatus classifier.

After removal of 1 base from V and 4 bases from J, the junction retains 3 bases not matched to a gene. The germline V gene supplies CDR1 MGHRA and CDR2 YSYEKL. CDR3 length: 14 amino acids, cysteine to phenylalanine. Of all the DNA, just the CDR3 is kept, 42 bases in frame from base 1. What the authors observed across the whole study: Among the 164 previously reported CMV-associated TCRbeta sequences, some 70 showed up in the CD4+ memory repertoires, with each one found in between one and five individuals. Only CD4+CD45RO+ memory cells were sequenced, in contrast to the original study, which included naive and memory CD4+ and CD8+ populations. A median bootstrapped AUC of 0.95 with a 95% CI of 0.76-1.00 was achieved on the Belgian cohort by the original-framework classifier. The results were interpreted as suggesting that the CMV-associated TCR signature is mostly present in the CD4+ memory repertoire. For predicting CMV serostatus, the median bootstrapped AUC was about 0.96 using the original framework and over 0.9 using a US-trained random forest.

A FACSAria II was used to sort memory CD4+ T cells, defined as single viable CD3+CD4+CD8-CD45RO+ cells. CMV serostatus was assessed using a Roche Elecsys assay, by which serum IgG against CMV pp150, pp28, p38 and p52 was detected. Once the samples were thawed, total CD4+ T cells were enriched through positive selection using CD4 magnetic microbeads. The samples came from a separate study whose specific focus was interrogating the CD4+ T cell memory repertoire. Peripheral blood mononuclear cells were isolated and cryopreserved following standard operating procedures; serum was stored at -80 °C. Staining used CD3-PerCP (BW264/56), CD4-APC (RPA-T4), CD45RO-PE (UCHT1) and CD8-Pacific Orange (3B5) antibodies, with Sytox blue excluding non-viable cells. On this clone itself: Its antigen is currently not known. No much larger clone is present one base from it, and per-base qualities are unavailable.

The Quick-DNA Microprep Kit was used to extract genomic DNA from the sorted cells. Amplification of TCRbeta DNA was done with the immunoSEQ hsTCRbeta kit, following the protocol from the manufacturer. TCRbeta libraries were sequenced on an Illumina MiSeq instrument. As for the original processing: Removing out-of-frame sequences left 2,204,828 distinct TCRbeta sequences, an average of about 67,000 per individual. Each individual was scored by the count of 150 to 200 previously reported CMV-associated TCRbeta sequences and the total productive distinct TCRbeta count. A beta-binomial model was reimplemented in Python, and scikit-learn random forests with default parameters were trained on US cohort data. On the Belgian cohort, classifier performance was reported as the median AUC, along with percentile confidence intervals, across 10,000 bootstrap iterations. Imported from immuneACCESS, the table was reduced by TCRdb to in-frame sequences with V and J called. These copies leave out some clones; in studies compared against another copy, an unresolved V gene accounts for under half, and the cause of the remainder is not known. D and trimming come from the DNA, and the V and J calls and clone size come from that table. Within this sample are fewer than 35,000 clones, with 76% of them counted one time only. The ten most abundant clones make up around 0.99% of the sample.

This sequence uses TRBV4-1 and TRBJ1-2, with 7 bases in between that match TRBD1. The specimen was memory CD4+ T cells from blood. The TCR comes from an adult in good health and CMV-seronegative. CDR3 protein: CASSQGQGSYGYTF. The sequenced DNA: TGCGCCAGCAGCCAAGGACAGGGTAGCTATGGCTACACCTTC.